These 27 T cell receptor beta chains originate from one sample sequenced in a study of shared clonotypes between healthy human individuals. Only in-frame clones appear in the TCRdb table, and some are missing; sequencing was by immunoSEQ multiplex PCR. The sample includes hundreds of thousands of clones, 96% of them seen just once. CD45RO-negative cells were positively selected for CCR7, leaving out terminally differentiated effector memory CD45RA+ cells. The sample was naive CD8+ T cells sorted from blood. Source of these receptors: a woman aged 25 to 45 in good health.

V usage is TRBV5-8 and J usage is TRBJ2-7; unclear D gene. The CDR3 length is 12 residues. V dropped 0 bases and J dropped 7 bases, with 8 bases sitting between them. The V gene's germline CDR1 is SGHTS and CDR2 YDEGEE. CDR3 sequence: CASSLGISEQYF. In DNA form, the CDR3 reads TGTGCCAGCAGCTTGGGGATCTCGGAGCAGTACTTC. Based on the CDR3 plus reference TRBV5-8 and TRBJ2-7, the full variable domain is EAGVTQSPTHLIKTRGQQATLRCSPISGHTSVYWYQQALGLGLQFLLWYDEGEERNRGNFPPRFSGRQFPNYSSELNVNALELEDSALYLCASSLGISEQYFGPGTRLTVT.

The rearrangement links TRBV7-2 to TRBJ1-4; D possibly corresponds to TRBD1 (5 bases). The ends were cut back, 4 bases at V and 3 bases at J, with 12 bases in the middle. The CDR3 has 15 amino acids. The germline CDR1 and CDR2 sequences are SGHTA and FQGNSA. DNA for the CDR3: TGTGCCAGCAGCTACCGGGGGAGATCTAATGAAAAACTGTTTTTT. It specifies CASSYRGRSNEKLFF.

The chain carries TRBV19 and TRBJ2-1, with TRBD1 matching 8 bases. Germline values: CDR1 LNHDA, CDR2 SQIVND (reference sequence). V shed 7 bases, J shed 10 bases, and the junction held 21 bases outside the gene matches. CDR3 length: 17 residues. CDR3 nucleotides: TGTGCCAGTACCCCTTGGATAGAGACAGGGGCACCAGGGGAGCAGTTCTTC. It codes for CASTPWIETGAPGEQFF.

The V call is TRBV5-8, the J call TRBJ1-1; D unclear. The V and J ends lost 2 bases and 6 bases respectively, with 8 bases between them. The CDR3 length is 12 residues. Per the germline V gene, CDR1 is SGHTS and CDR2 is YDEGEE. This CDR3 reads CASSFLEAEAFF. CDR3 nucleotide sequence: TGTGCCAGCAGCTTCCTCGAGGCTGAAGCTTTCTTT.

The chain is built from TRBV7-2 and TRBJ2-7; 9 nucleotides agree with TRBD2. This CDR3 is built from 16 residues. The V gene end was trimmed by 2 bases and the J gene end by 5 bases; junction bases not matched to a gene: 10. CDR1 SGHTA and CDR2 FQGNSA come from the germline V gene. The CDR3, as DNA: TGTGCCAGCAGCTTATATGGTGCGGGAGGGCCCCACGAGCAGTACTTC. The encoded protein is CASSLYGAGGPHEQYF.

The V call is TRBV2, the J call TRBJ2-5; 8 bases align to TRBD1. J lost 5 bases, V lost 1 base, and 6 bases had no gene match. This CDR3 spans 15 amino acids. In germline, CDR1 is SNHLY, CDR2 FYNNEI. Written as DNA, the CDR3 is TGTGCCAGCAGTGAAGGGGCAGGGGGCGGTGAGACCCAGTACTTC. This translates into CASSEGAGGGETQYF.

The gene calls are TRBV9 and TRBJ2-2; 10 bases align to TRBD2. In germline, CDR1 is SGDLS, CDR2 YYNGEE. This CDR3 has 15 residues. V shed 6 bases and J 3 bases; nucleotides not matched to a gene: 5. The CDR3 nucleotides are TGTGCCAGCACCGGACTAGCGGATGACACCGGGGAGCTGTTTTTT. It translates to CASTGLADDTGELFF.

The rearrangement uses TRBV28 and TRBJ2-7; TRBD2 matches 12 bases. Germline CDR1 and CDR2: MDHEN and SYDVKM. This CDR3 is 18 amino acids long. V lost 5 bases to trimming and J lost 5 bases; unmatched junction nucleotides: 16. Written as DNA, the CDR3 is TGTGCCAGCAGTACAAGTATCAATCGACTAGCGGGAGACGACGAGCAGTACTTC. Amino acids: CASSTSINRLAGDDEQYF.

V is TRBV9 and J is TRBJ1-1; TRBD1 matches 7 bases. The J segment lost 2 bases and the V segment lost 0 bases, leaving 4 bases of the junction unmatched. This CDR3 has 15 amino acids. Germline-derived CDR1 and CDR2 are SGDLS and YYNGEE. In nucleotides, the CDR3 is TGTGCCAGCAGCGTAGGGACAGGCGCTAACACTGAAGCTTTCTTT. It translates to CASSVGTGANTEAFF.

V is TRBV23-1 and J is TRBJ1-5, with D unclear. TRBV23-1 is an ORF, and what it does is uncertain. This CDR3 region has 14 residues. The V end lost 2 bases, the J end lost 5 bases, and 10 bases lay between the germline ends. CDR3 nucleotide sequence: TGCGCCAGCAGTCAAACCTCCCTCCATCAGCCCCAGCATTTT. It is translated as CASSQTSLHQPQHF.

The rearrangement links TRBV4-1 to TRBJ2-7, with D perhaps TRBD1 (5 bases). V was cut by 0 bases and J by 2 bases, with 8 bases left in between. In germline, CDR1 is MGHRA, CDR2 YSYEKL. The CDR3 runs 14 residues. CDR3 bases: TGCGCCAGCAGCCAAGACAGGGTTGCCTACGAGCAGTACTTC. It translates to CASSQDRVAYEQYF.

In its sample, this clone was seen once. The V call is TRBV9, the J call TRBJ2-3, with D possibly TRBD2 on 7 matching bases. This CDR3 contains 15 residues. The germline gives CDR1 SGDLS, CDR2 YYNGEE. V lost 3 bases and J lost 3, with 14 bases in between. The chain's CDR3 is CASSGSGTLTDTQYF. CDR3 bases: TGTGCCAGCAGCGGAAGCGGGACACTGACAGATACGCAGTATTTT.

This rearrangement joins TRBV19 to TRBJ2-7, with D tentatively TRBD1 (5 bases). Germline V CDR1 and CDR2: LNHDA, SQIVND (reference sequence). The CDR3 length is 16 residues. The V gene lost 10 bases and the J gene lost 4 bases, with 26 bases spanning the gap. The CDR3 region has the DNA TGTGCCACCTCCGTTGGGGCTGCTTTGCCCTTATACGAGCAGTACTTC. This sequence encodes CATSVGAALPLYEQYF. Full variable domain (remainder filled in from reference TRBV19 and TRBJ2-7): DGGITQSPKYLFRKEGQNVTLSCEQNLNHDAMYWYRQDPGQGLRLIYYSQIVNDFQKGDIAEGYSVSREKKESFPLTVTSAQKNPTAFYLCATSVGAALPLYEQYFGPGTRLTVT.

The rearrangement links TRBV28 to TRBJ2-7; D is possibly TRBD1 or TRBD2 (5 bases each). This CDR3 is built from 14 residues. Germline V gene lookup returns CDR1 MDHEN and CDR2 SYDVKM. V lost 7 bases and J 3 bases, leaving 16 bases between the germline ends. CDR3 protein: CASIPPGAGYEQYF. The CDR3, as DNA: TGTGCCAGCATCCCCCCCGGGGCCGGCTACGAGCAGTACTTC.

The chain is built from TRBV10-3 and TRBJ2-3; TRBD2 aligns across 7 bases. The CDR3 covers 17 residues. With 3 bases clipped from V and 1 base from J, the junction kept 10 bases outside the gene matches. Germline assignment: CDR1 ENHRY and CDR2 SYGVKD. The CDR3 loop reads CAISESFTSVGTDTQYF. DNA for the CDR3: TGTGCCATCAGTGAATCCTTCACTAGCGTTGGCACAGATACGCAGTATTTT.

The CDR3 here is CASSPIVSSSYNEQFF. The DNA for the CDR3 is TGTGCCAGCAGCCCTATAGTGTCCAGCTCCTACAATGAGCAGTTCTTC. J is TRBJ2-1 and V is TRBV7-8; D unresolved. There are 16 residues in the CDR3. Germline-derived CDR1 and CDR2 are SGHVS and FQNEAQ. Trimming stripped 5 bases from V and 0 bases from J, with 14 bases between. Drawing the rest from reference TRBV7-8 and TRBJ2-1, the complete variable domain is GAGVSQSPRYKVAKRGQDVALRCDPISGHVSLFWYQQALGQGPEFLTYFQNEAQLDKSGLPSDRFFAERPEGSVSTLKIQRTQQEDSAVYLCASSPIVSSSYNEQFFGPGTRLTVL.

The V gene is TRBV4-1, the J gene TRBJ1-1; TRBD1 might be the D (5 bases). With 1 base removed from V and 5 bases from J, the gap between germline ends came to 20 bases. CDR1 is MGHRA, CDR2 YSYEKL, per germline. This CDR3 has 17 amino acids. The CDR3 DNA sequence: TGCGCCAGCAGCCAAGTCGTTTTAGCGAGGGGATTGACTGAAGCTTTCTTT. Its translation: CASSQVVLARGLTEAFF.

The chain is built from TRBV27 and TRBJ2-4; TRBD1 matches at 12 bases. V gave up 4 bases and J gave up 6 bases; unmatched junction bases: 4. This CDR3 has 15 amino acids. CDR1 MNHEY and CDR2 SMNVEV come from the germline V gene (reference sequence). The CDR3 region has the DNA TGTGCCAGCAGTTCCGGGACAGGGGGCAGAAACATTCAGTACTTC. It codes for CASSSGTGGRNIQYF.

Worth noting for this clone: The sample contains more than one DNA sequence encoding this CDR3. CDR3 nucleotide sequence: TGCGCCAGCAGCCAAGACCTAGAGGAGACCCAGTACTTC. This codes for CASSQDLEETQYF. V is TRBV4-1 and J is TRBJ2-5; no clear D. The length of the CDR3 is 13 residues. Germline CDR1 is MGHRA and CDR2 is YSYEKL. V lost 0 bases, J lost 5 bases, and 7 bases lay in between.

The chain has TRBV9 and TRBJ1-4; D perhaps matches TRBD1 (6 bases). CDR3 length: 16 amino acids. Germline V gene lookup returns CDR1 SGDLS and CDR2 YYNGEE. The V end was cut by 0 bases, the J end by 6 bases, with 15 bases between. CDR3 DNA: TGTGCCAGCAGCGTAGGAGGGGCTGGGGGCTATGAAAAACTGTTTTTT. Amino acid sequence: CASSVGGAGGYEKLFF.

The J gene is TRBJ2-5, the V gene TRBV29-1, with a possible D match to TRBD1 (5 bases). Matching the DNA end better, TRBJ2-7 makes the J call doubtful. The CDR3 is made up of 13 amino acids. Germline-derived CDR1 and CDR2 are SQVTM and ANQGSEA. The CDR3 is CSVRTPSSYEQYF. CDR3 DNA: TGCAGCGTCAGGACACCTTCATCCTACGAGCAGTACTTC.

The chain employs TRBV7-9 and TRBJ2-5; 10 bases line up with TRBD2. The CDR3 totals 16 residues. V gave up 6 bases and J gave up 0 bases; unmatched junction bases: 7. Germline V gene lookup returns CDR1 SEHNR and CDR2 FQNEAQ (reference sequence). The CDR3: CASSPRTSGDQETQYF. CDR3 nucleotides: TGTGCCAGCAGTCCACGGACTAGCGGAGACCAAGAGACCCAGTACTTC.

Only a few counts were recorded for this clone. The gene calls are TRBV7-9 and TRBJ1-2; no clear D. The length of the CDR3 is 11 residues. V shed 2 bases and J shed 9 bases, with 7 bases lying between them. From germline, CDR1 is SEHNR and CDR2 FQNEAQ (reference sequence). The DNA for the CDR3 is TGTGCCAGCAGCTTACTAGGAAGCTACACCTTC. It encodes CASSLLGSYTF.

The genes are TRBV29-1 and TRBJ2-3; TRBD2 matches at 7 bases. This CDR3 has 15 residues. CDR1 and CDR2 (germline): SQVTM, ANQGSEA. Losses at the gene ends were 4 bases for V and 0 bases for J; bases not matched to a gene: 7. This chain's CDR3 is CSVGGGVTSTDTQYF. DNA of the CDR3: TGCAGCGTTGGGGGGGGAGTCACTAGCACAGATACGCAGTATTTT.

The V and J genes are TRBV28 and TRBJ2-7; 14 bases are shared with TRBD2. This CDR3 region has 18 residues. Trimming cost V 0 bases and J 7 bases; bases outside gene matches: 11. Germline CDR1 reads MDHEN; CDR2 reads SYDVKM. The CDR3, as DNA: TGTGCCAGCAGTTTATGGACTAGCGGGAGGGCCCCAATGAGTGAGCAGTACTTC. Protein: CASSLWTSGRAPMSEQYF.

V is TRBV27 and J is TRBJ1-2; 10 nucleotides align to TRBD1. The V gene's germline CDR1 is MNHEY and CDR2 SMNVEV (reference sequence). CDR3 size: 12 residues. The trim removed 10 bases at V and 4 bases at J, leaving 3 bases unmatched. The CDR3 reads CATWTGGYGYTF. The CDR3 DNA reads TGTGCCACCTGGACAGGGGGCTATGGCTACACCTTC.

The rearrangement uses TRBV27 and TRBJ1-6; tentative D call: TRBD1 (5 bases). Germline values: CDR1 MNHEY, CDR2 SMNVEV (reference sequence). CDR3 length: 13 residues. Trimming pared 6 bases from V and 14 bases from J, leaving 17 bases between. Here the CDR3 reads CASRDPARGTLHF. The CDR3 region has the DNA TGTGCCAGCAGGGACCCCGCTCGGGGGACCCTCCACTTT.